The clone carrying this T cell receptor beta chain was seen only once. The CDR3 consists of 14 residues. From germline, CDR1 is LGHNA and CDR2 YSLEER. The ends lost 0 bases at V and 6 bases at J; junction bases unmatched: 4. These data belong to a study of blood T cell repertoires in COVID-19. Turning to the study itself: PBMCs, B-cell-depleted T cells, or T cells were the source of the cDNA or gDNA that made up the material.

The repertoire was sequenced with immunoSEQ multiplex PCR; TCRdb's copy has only in-frame clones and lacks some. This table holds around 190,000 clones, 80% found once. The J gene is TRBJ2-7, the V gene TRBV4-3; 8 nucleotides agree with TRBD2. The source of this sequence is a man aged 60 to 69 with acute or convalescent COVID-19. Sequences were obtained from peripheral blood. CDR3 DNA: TGCGCCAGCAGCCAAGATCGGGGGGGAGGCGAGCAGTACTTC. This encodes CASSQDRGGGEQYF.